This TCR beta chain originates from a study of T-cell memory formation after mild COVID-19. General observations from the study: Contracting CD4+ clones sat mainly in CM and EM; CD8+ in EMRA. Within pre-infection memory, some responding clones were found, suggesting cross-reactive memory joined. Clones that contracted from day 15 to 85 had balanced CD4/CD8; later expanders were CD4+ biased.

This clonotype was counted a few times. Antigen unknown. The TCR alpha and TCR beta cDNA libraries, bearing sample barcodes and UMIs, were generated by 5'RACE using constant-segment primers. TCRdb reprocessed the 5' RACE reads via MiXCR and lists one record per CDR3 protein. The repertoire consists of around 450,000 distinct CDR3 sequences, with approximately 25% occurring once and the leading ten covering about 8.7%. The sequenced sample consisted of PBMCs or a T cell subset sorted from them (not recorded which). This clonotype was obtained from an adult woman who had mild COVID-19 (a few samples of this study predate the infection). Cell type and time point are not known.

The CDR3 here is CSAGTSSRGAYEQYF. DNA of the CDR3: TGCAGTGCTGGGACTAGTAGTAGGGGAGCCTACGAGCAGTACTTC. The J gene is TRBJ2-7, the V gene TRBV20-1; 8 bases match TRBD2. Germline CDR1 is DFQATT and CDR2 is SNEGSKA (reference sequence). This CDR3 has 15 residues. With 5 bases clipped from V and 2 bases from J, the junction kept 11 bases outside the gene matches.